Below are 8 T cell receptor beta chains sequenced from a single sample in a study of blood T cell repertoires in COVID-19. Profiling relied on immunoSEQ multiplex PCR, and the TCRdb table lists in-frame clones only, not all of them. This repertoire shows about 140,000 clones, more than 75% found once; its top ten account for roughly 12%. Sample: PBMCs or T cells enriched from blood (not recorded which). All receptors derive from a man aged 55 to 70 who had recovered from COVID-19.

The genes are TRBV5-1 and TRBJ1-3; 10 bases fit TRBD1. V gave up 0 bases and J gave up 5 bases; unmatched junction bases: 8. The CDR3 loop spans 17 amino acids. Per germline, CDR1 SGHRS and CDR2 YFSETQ. CDR3 protein: CASSLGLRDRGRNTIYF. The CDR3 bases are TGCGCCAGCAGCTTGGGTCTCCGGGACAGGGGACGAAACACCATATATTTT.

This chain joins TRBV6-5 and TRBJ2-7; 10 bases line up with TRBD2. This CDR3 comprises 14 residues. V trimming: 6 bases; J trimming: 0 bases; junction bases outside the gene matches: 2. Germline CDR1 and CDR2: MNHEY and SVGAGI. The CDR3 sequence is CASRTSGASYEQYF. CDR3 coding DNA: TGTGCCAGCAGAACTAGCGGGGCCTCCTACGAGCAGTACTTC.

The V call is TRBV6-5, the J call TRBJ2-1; a weak D match, TRBD2 (5 bases). This CDR3 is 14 amino acids long. Germline V lookup: CDR1 MNHEY, CDR2 SVGAGI. Trimming shortened V by 7 bases and J by 9 bases, and 19 bases separated the two germline ends. The CDR3 DNA is TGTGCCAGCACCCCAACCCAGGTACGGGGTGAGCAGTTCTTC. It specifies CASTPTQVRGEQFF.

This sequence joins TRBV29-1 and TRBJ2-1, with 7 bases aligning to TRBD1. CDR1 is SQVTM, CDR2 ANQGSEA, per germline. There are 13 residues in the CDR3. Trimming at V came to 8 bases and at J to 1 base, leaving 5 bases not matched to a gene. In nucleotides, the CDR3 is TGCAGCTCCCAGACAGGGTCCTACAATGAGCAGTTCTTC. Translating it yields CSSQTGSYNEQFF.

J is TRBJ1-3 and V is TRBV15; D perhaps matches TRBD1 (6 bases). CDR1 is LNHNV and CDR2 is YYDKDF in the germline V gene (reference sequence). CDR3 size: 17 residues. V lost 0 bases and J lost 0, with 12 bases in between. This CDR3 reads CATSREQGHNSGNTIYF. The DNA of the CDR3 is TGTGCCACCAGCAGAGAGCAGGGGCACAACTCTGGAAACACCATATATTTT. Full variable domain (remainder filled in from reference TRBV15 and TRBJ1-3): DAMVIQNPRYQVTQFGKPVTLSCSQTLNHNVMYWYQQKSSQAPKLLFHYYDKDFNNEADTPDNFQSRRPNTSFCFLDIRSPGLGDTAMYLCATSREQGHNSGNTIYFGEGSWLTVV.

V is TRBV19 and J is TRBJ1-6; tentatively, D is TRBD1 (5 bases). With 5 bases removed from V and 8 bases from J, the gap between germline ends came to 10 bases. The germline CDR1 and CDR2 sequences are LNHDA and SQIVND (reference sequence). The CDR3 contains 13 residues. DNA of the CDR3: TGTGCCAGTAGTGGGGGGACCTATTCACCCCTCCACTTT. It encodes CASSGGTYSPLHF.

The sample holds a few counts of this clone. The chain is built from TRBV28 and TRBJ2-7; D might be TRBD1 (5 bases). The CDR3 runs to 14 residues. Germline CDR1 and CDR2: MDHEN and SYDVKM. Trimming removed 8 bases from V and 0 bases from J, with 14 bases in between. The DNA for the CDR3 is TGTGCCAGCGGTAGGGGTTCGGACTCCTACGAGCAGTACTTC. It is translated as CASGRGSDSYEQYF.

The rearrangement uses TRBV2 and TRBJ1-6, with D possibly TRBD1 on 6 matching bases. The CDR3 is 13 amino acids. V lost 5 bases, J lost 10 bases, and 12 bases lay in between. Germline lookup yields CDR1 SNHLY and CDR2 FYNNEI. CDR3 DNA: TGTGCCAGCAGTCTAAACAGGGAATCACCCCTCCACTTT. Amino acid sequence: CASSLNRESPLHF.